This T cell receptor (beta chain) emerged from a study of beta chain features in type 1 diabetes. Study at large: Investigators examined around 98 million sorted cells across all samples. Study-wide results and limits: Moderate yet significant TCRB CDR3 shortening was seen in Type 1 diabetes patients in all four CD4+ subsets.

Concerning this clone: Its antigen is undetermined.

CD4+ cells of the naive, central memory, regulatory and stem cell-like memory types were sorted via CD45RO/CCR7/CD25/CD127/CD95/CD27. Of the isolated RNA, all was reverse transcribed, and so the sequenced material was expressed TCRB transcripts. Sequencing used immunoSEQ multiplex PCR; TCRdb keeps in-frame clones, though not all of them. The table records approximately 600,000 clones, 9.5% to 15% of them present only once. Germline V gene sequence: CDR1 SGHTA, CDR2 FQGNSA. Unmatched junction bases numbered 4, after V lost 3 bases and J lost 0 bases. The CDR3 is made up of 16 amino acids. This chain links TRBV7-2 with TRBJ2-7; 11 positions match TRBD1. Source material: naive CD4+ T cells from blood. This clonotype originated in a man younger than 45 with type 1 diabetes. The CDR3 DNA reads TGTGCCAGCAGCTTTGGGACAGGGGGTTTCTCCTACGAGCAGTACTTC. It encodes CASSFGTGGFSYEQYF. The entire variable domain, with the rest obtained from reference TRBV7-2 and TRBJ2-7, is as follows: GAGVSQSPSNKVTEKGKDVELRCDPISGHTALYWYRQSLGQGLEFLIYFQGNSAPDKSGLPSDRFSAERTGGSVSTLTIQRTQQEDSAVYLCASSFGTGGFSYEQYFGPGTRLTVT.